A single sample is the source of the 14 T cell receptor beta chains below, sequenced in a study of immune cell composition in non-small cell lung cancer. Measured with immunoSEQ multiplex PCR; TCRdb has only the in-frame clones, and not every one. The sample carries 3,000 to 4,000 clones, under 75% recorded once. Sequenced material: lung tumor tissue. These receptors were obtained from a human donor with non-small cell lung cancer.

The rearrangement joins TRBV7-2 to TRBJ2-4, with 7 nucleotides matching TRBD1. The CDR3 has 13 amino acids. After removal of 6 bases from V and 5 bases from J, the junction contained 4 bases not matched to a gene. Germline loops: CDR1 SGHTA, CDR2 FQGNSA. The CDR3 is CASRSTGENIQYF. CDR3 nucleotide sequence: TGTGCCAGCAGATCTACAGGGGAAAACATTCAGTACTTC. Together with reference TRBV7-2 and TRBJ2-4, the CDR3 gives the full variable domain: GAGVSQSPSNKVTEKGKDVELRCDPISGHTALYWYRQSLGQGLEFLIYFQGNSAPDKSGLPSDRFSAERTGGSVSTLTIQRTQQEDSAVYLCASRSTGENIQYFGAGTRLSVL.

The chain combines TRBV6-5 with TRBJ1-2, with 7 nucleotides matching TRBD1. This CDR3 has 16 residues. CDR1 and CDR2 from the germline V gene are MNHEY and SVGAGI. The trim removed 2 bases at V and 0 bases at J, leaving 6 bases unmatched. The CDR3 spells CASSYADRASNYGYTF. CDR3 coding DNA: TGTGCCAGCAGTTACGCCGACAGGGCGTCTAACTATGGCTACACCTTC.

The rearrangement joins TRBV28 to TRBJ2-6, with 7 bases fitting TRBD1. The CDR3 spans 15 residues. Trimming took 4 bases from V and 0 from J; bases not matched to a gene: 0. Germline V gene lookup returns CDR1 MDHEN and CDR2 SYDVKM. The CDR3 sequence is CASSSGGSGANVLTF. The CDR3 DNA reads as TGTGCCAGCAGTTCAGGGGGCTCTGGGGCCAACGTCCTGACTTTC.

This clone was counted a few times. V usage is TRBV7-2 and J usage is TRBJ2-5; TRBD2 matches at 10 bases. The V gene end was trimmed by 5 bases and the J gene end by 4 bases; junction bases not matched to a gene: 10. CDR1 and CDR2 (germline): SGHTA, FQGNSA. This CDR3 comprises 16 residues. The CDR3 DNA is TGTGCCAGCAGCCCCCGAGGCGCTAGCGGGAGAGAGACCCAGTACTTC. Encoded protein: CASSPRGASGRETQYF.

This clone was counted only a few times. The rearrangement joins TRBV19 to TRBJ1-2; 8 bases fit TRBD1. The CDR3 spans 11 residues. In germline, CDR1 is LNHDA, CDR2 SQIVND (reference sequence). V trimming: 8 bases; J trimming: 8 bases; junction bases outside the gene matches: 4. This chain's CDR3 is CASADRVGYTF. DNA for the CDR3: TGTGCCAGTGCGGACAGGGTCGGCTACACCTTC.

In its sample, this clone ranks as large (0.1 to 1%). This rearrangement joins TRBV2 to TRBJ1-4, with 7 nucleotides matching TRBD1. Germline V CDR1 and CDR2: SNHLY, FYNNEI. This CDR3 spans 14 amino acids. J lost 3 bases, V lost 5 bases, and 3 bases had no gene match. The CDR3 region is CASSYGTANEKLFF. The CDR3 nucleotides are TGTGCCAGCAGTTACGGGACAGCTAATGAAAAACTGTTTTTT.

The genes are TRBV7-3 and TRBJ1-1; no clear D gene. Trimming stripped 4 bases from V and 5 bases from J, with 14 bases between. The V gene's germline CDR1 is SGHTA and CDR2 FQGTGA. There are 14 residues in the CDR3. CDR3 nucleotides: TGTGCCAGCAGCTGGGCCACTGATAGTACTGAAGCTTTCTTT. Protein: CASSWATDSTEAFF.

This clone was counted between two and nine times. The chain recombines TRBV14 with TRBJ1-1; weak D call: TRBD1 (5 bases). CDR3 length equals 13 residues. V was shortened by 7 bases and J by 4 bases, with 13 bases between the two germline ends. Per the germline V gene, CDR1 is SGHDN and CDR2 is FVKESK. CDR3 sequence reads: CASIAAGGTEAFF. In DNA form, the CDR3 reads TGTGCCAGCATCGCAGCGGGGGGCACTGAAGCTTTCTTT.

V usage is TRBV27 and J usage is TRBJ2-3, with D unresolved. Trimming removed 3 bases from V and 8 bases from J, with 6 bases in between. This CDR3 is built from 11 residues. The germline CDR1 and CDR2 sequences are MNHEY and SMNVEV (reference sequence). Here the CDR3 DNA reads TGTGCCAGCAGTTTCGGAGTTACGCAGTATTTT. Its protein product is CASSFGVTQYF.

The V and J genes are TRBV2 and TRBJ1-2, with TRBD1 matching over 11 bases. Trimming at V came to 5 bases and at J to 4 bases, leaving 3 bases not matched to a gene. This CDR3 contains 14 residues. Germline-derived CDR1 and CDR2 are SNHLY and FYNNEI. The CDR3, as DNA: TGTGCCAGCAGTCCGGGACAGGGGGGCTATGGCTACACCTTC. Its translation: CASSPGQGGYGYTF.

The chain carries TRBV7-9 and TRBJ1-1; no reliable D call. The V and J ends lost 5 bases and 0 bases respectively, with 4 bases between them. This CDR3 comprises 12 residues. Germline CDR1 and CDR2: SEHNR and FQNEAQ (reference sequence). The CDR3 nucleotides read TGTGCCAGCAGCCACATGAACACTGAAGCTTTCTTT. Translated, it gives CASSHMNTEAFF.

The chain employs TRBV7-2 and TRBJ2-1, with D uncertain. V was clipped by 1 base and J by 6 bases, with 7 bases between them. Germline loops: CDR1 SGHTA, CDR2 FQGNSA. The CDR3 is 13 residues long. CDR3 nucleotide sequence: TGTGCCAGCAGCTTAGAACGACTCAATGAGCAGTTCTTC. Translated, it gives CASSLERLNEQFF.

This chain uses TRBV9 with TRBJ2-6; D is perhaps TRBD2 (5 bases). The CDR3 is 18 amino acids. The germline V and J ends were trimmed by 3 bases and 0 bases, with 16 bases remaining between them. The germline gives CDR1 SGDLS, CDR2 YYNGEE. CDR3 region: CASSESGADISGANVLTF. As DNA, the CDR3 is TGTGCCAGCAGCGAGAGCGGAGCCGATATCTCTGGGGCCAACGTCCTGACTTTC.

This clone was picked up one time. The chain uses TRBV28 and TRBJ2-7; 7 bases align to TRBD2. After removal of 0 bases from V and 3 bases from J, the junction contained 8 bases not matched to a gene. The germline V gene encodes CDR1 MDHEN and CDR2 SYDVKM. The CDR3 runs to 16 residues. The CDR3 sequence: CASSLWREGLIYEQYF. CDR3 bases: TGTGCCAGCAGTTTATGGAGGGAGGGACTGATCTACGAGCAGTACTTC.